Listed below are T cell receptor beta chains from one sample, sequenced in a study of T cells after yellow fever vaccination. One entry per CDR3 protein results from TCRdb running MiXCR on the 5' RACE reads. The sample comprises nearly 550,000 distinct CDR3 sequences, about 19% of which are singletons, and approximately 15% rests with the top ten. The sequencing here drew on PBMCs, taken 15 days after the yellow fever booster vaccination. The origin of the receptors is a man aged 25-40 years who received the YFV17D yellow fever vaccine. The CDR3 runs from the conserved cysteine through the conserved F or W. The D gene is left open where the match is weak. Some rows mark clone size as missing; the rest say once, few, many or name a class of expanded clone.

V	size	J	D	CDR3	DNA
TRBV20-1	NA	TRBJ2-2	NA	CSANRKKELFF	TGCAGTGCTAACCGAAAAAAGGAGCTGTTTTTT
TRBV21-1	few	TRBJ2-3	NA	CASSSARDTQYF	TGTGCCAGCAGCAGCGCTAGAGATACGCAGTATTTT
TRBV9	NA	TRBJ2-1	NA	CASSPGGGPYNEQFF	TGTGCCAGCAGCCCAGGGGGAGGGCCTTACAATGAGCAGTTCTTC
TRBV9	NA	TRBJ2-3	NA	CASSRTGTRTDTQYF	TGTGCCAGCAGCAGAACAGGGACCCGCACAGATACGCAGTATTTT
TRBV20-1	NA	TRBJ1-1	NA	CSARGVGTTEAFF	TGCAGTGCTAGGGGGGTGGGAACCACTGAAGCTTTCTTT
TRBV20-1	NA	TRBJ2-5	NA	CSAAGMLNQETQYF	TGCAGTGCTGCAGGGATGCTAAACCAAGAGACCCAGTACTTC
TRBV10-2	NA	TRBJ1-1	NA	CASRPGLATEAFF	TGCGCCAGCAGGCCGGGGTTAGCGACTGAAGCTTTCTTT
TRBV7-8	few	TRBJ2-7	NA	CASSTLGDDYEQYF	TGTGCCAGCAGCACCTTAGGGGACGACTACGAGCAGTACTTC
TRBV30	NA	TRBJ2-1	NA	CVTGTSEQFF	TGTGTCACGGGTACCAGTGAGCAGTTCTTC
TRBV29-1	few	TRBJ2-2	NA	CSVDRKEDNTGELFF	TGCAGCGTTGACCGCAAGGAGGATAACACCGGGGAGCTGTTTTTT
TRBV6-1	few	TRBJ2-7	TRBD2	CATSVAGGTYEQYF	TGTGCCACCTCCGTTGCGGGAGGGACCTACGAGCAGTACTTC
TRBV28	few	TRBJ2-1	NA	CASMSLKGVSGPYNEQFF	TGTGCCAGCATGAGTCTAAAGGGGGTCTCGGGTCCCTACAATGAGCAGTTCTTC
TRBV20-1	NA	TRBJ1-1	NA	CSANHPGNPNTEAFF	TGCAGTGCTAATCACCCCGGGAACCCGAACACTGAAGCTTTCTTT
TRBV12-3/TRBV12-4	few	TRBJ2-3	TRBD2	CASSARAGYTDTQYF	TGTGCCAGCAGTGCCCGAGCGGGATACACAGATACGCAGTATTTT
TRBV5-1	few	TRBJ2-3	NA	CASSLEGFGTDTQYF	TGCGCCAGCAGCTTGGAGGGTTTCGGCACAGATACGCAGTATTTT